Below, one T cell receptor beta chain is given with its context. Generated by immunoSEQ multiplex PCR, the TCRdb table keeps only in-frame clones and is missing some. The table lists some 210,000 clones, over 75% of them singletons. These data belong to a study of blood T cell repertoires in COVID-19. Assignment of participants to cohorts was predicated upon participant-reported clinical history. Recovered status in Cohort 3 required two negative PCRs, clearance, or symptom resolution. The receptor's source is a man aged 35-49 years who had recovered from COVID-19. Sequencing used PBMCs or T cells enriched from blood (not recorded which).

CDR3 coding DNA: TGTGCCTCCGAACGACAGGCCTGGTCCTACGAGCAGTACTTC. Amino acids: CASERQAWSYEQYF. The rearrangement uses TRBV30 and TRBJ2-7, with D possibly TRBD1 on 6 matching bases. V was trimmed by 7 bases and J by 1 base, leaving 17 bases between them. CDR1 and CDR2 (germline): GTSNPN, SVGIG (reference sequence). The CDR3 loop spans 14 amino acids.